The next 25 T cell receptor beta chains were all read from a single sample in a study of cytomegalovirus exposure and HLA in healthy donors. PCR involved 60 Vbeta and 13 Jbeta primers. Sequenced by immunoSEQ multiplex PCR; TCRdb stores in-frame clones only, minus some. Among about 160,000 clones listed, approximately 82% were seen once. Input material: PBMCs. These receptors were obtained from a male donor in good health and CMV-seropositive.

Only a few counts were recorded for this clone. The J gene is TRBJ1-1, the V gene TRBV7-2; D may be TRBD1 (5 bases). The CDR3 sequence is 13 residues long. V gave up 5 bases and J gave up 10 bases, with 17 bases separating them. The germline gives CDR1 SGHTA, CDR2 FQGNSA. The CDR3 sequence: CASSPGGIQVAFF. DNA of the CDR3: TGTGCCAGCAGCCCAGGAGGGATACAGGTAGCTTTCTTT.

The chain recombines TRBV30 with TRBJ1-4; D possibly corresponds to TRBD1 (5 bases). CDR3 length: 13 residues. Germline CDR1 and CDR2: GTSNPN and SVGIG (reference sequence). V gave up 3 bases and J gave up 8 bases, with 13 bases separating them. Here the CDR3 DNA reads TGTGCCTGGAGACTATCGGGGGTGGAAAAACTGTTTTTT. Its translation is CAWRLSGVEKLFF.

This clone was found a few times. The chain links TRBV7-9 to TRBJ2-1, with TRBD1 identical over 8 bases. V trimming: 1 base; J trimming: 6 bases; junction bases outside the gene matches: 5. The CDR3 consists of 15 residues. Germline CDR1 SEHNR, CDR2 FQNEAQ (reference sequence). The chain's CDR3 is CASSLVAGGLNEQFF. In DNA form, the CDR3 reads TGTGCCAGCAGCTTAGTGGCAGGGGGCCTCAATGAGCAGTTCTTC. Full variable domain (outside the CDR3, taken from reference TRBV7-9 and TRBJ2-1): DTGVSQNPRHKITKRGQNVTFRCDPISEHNRLYWYRQTLGQGPEFLTYFQNEAQLEKSRLLSDRFSAERPKGSFSTLEIQRTEQGDSAMYLCASSLVAGGLNEQFFGPGTRLTVL.

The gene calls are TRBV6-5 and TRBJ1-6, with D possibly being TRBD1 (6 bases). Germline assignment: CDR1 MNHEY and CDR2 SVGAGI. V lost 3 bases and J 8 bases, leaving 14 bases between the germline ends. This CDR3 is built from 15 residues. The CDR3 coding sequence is TGTGCCAGCAGTTATGAGTCAGGGGCTCATTCACCCCTCCACTTT. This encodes CASSYESGAHSPLHF.

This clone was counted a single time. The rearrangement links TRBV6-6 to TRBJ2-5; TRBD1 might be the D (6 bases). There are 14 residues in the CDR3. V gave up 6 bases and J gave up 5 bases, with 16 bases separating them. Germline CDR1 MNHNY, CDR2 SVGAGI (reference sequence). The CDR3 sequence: CASSPRGTGETQYF. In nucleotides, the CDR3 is TGTGCCAGCAGCCCGAGGGGGACGGGGGAGACCCAGTACTTC.

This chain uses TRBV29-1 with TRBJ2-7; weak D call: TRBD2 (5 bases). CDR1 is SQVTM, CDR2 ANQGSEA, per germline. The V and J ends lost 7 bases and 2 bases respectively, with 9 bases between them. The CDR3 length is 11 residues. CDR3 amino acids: CSAGDTYEQYF. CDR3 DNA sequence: TGCAGCGCCGGGGATACCTACGAGCAGTACTTC.

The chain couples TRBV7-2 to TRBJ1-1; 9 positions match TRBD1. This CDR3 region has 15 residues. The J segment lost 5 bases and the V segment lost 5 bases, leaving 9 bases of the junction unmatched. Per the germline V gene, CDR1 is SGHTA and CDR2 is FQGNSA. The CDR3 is CASSGGQGIATEAFF. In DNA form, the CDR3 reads TGTGCCAGCAGCGGGGGACAGGGTATCGCGACTGAAGCTTTCTTT.

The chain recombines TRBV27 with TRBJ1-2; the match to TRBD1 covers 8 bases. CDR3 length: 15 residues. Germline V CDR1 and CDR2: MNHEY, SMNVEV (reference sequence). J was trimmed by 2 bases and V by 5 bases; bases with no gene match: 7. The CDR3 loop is CASSGAGGWNYGYTF. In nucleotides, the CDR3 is TGTGCCAGCAGTGGAGCAGGGGGCTGGAACTATGGCTACACCTTC.

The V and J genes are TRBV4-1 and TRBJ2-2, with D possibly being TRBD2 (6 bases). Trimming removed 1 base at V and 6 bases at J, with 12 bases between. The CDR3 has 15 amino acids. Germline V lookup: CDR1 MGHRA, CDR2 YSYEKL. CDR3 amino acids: CASSQVGGLPGELFF. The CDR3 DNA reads TGCGCCAGCAGCCAAGTGGGGGGACTCCCCGGGGAGCTGTTTTTT.

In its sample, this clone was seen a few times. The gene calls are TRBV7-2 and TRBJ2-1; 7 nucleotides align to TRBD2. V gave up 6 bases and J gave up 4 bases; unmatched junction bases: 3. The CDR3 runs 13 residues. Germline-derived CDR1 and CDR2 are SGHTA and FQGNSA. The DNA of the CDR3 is TGTGCCAGCAGTTTTAGCGGGTACAATGAGCAGTTCTTC. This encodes CASSFSGYNEQFF.

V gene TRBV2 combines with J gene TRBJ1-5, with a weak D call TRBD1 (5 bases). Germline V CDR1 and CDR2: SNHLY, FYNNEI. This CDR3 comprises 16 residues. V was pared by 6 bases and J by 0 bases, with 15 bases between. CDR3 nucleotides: TGTGCCAGCAGAGAATTAACAGGAGCTAGCAATCAGCCCCAGCATTTT. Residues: CASRELTGASNQPQHF.

DNA of the CDR3: TGTGCCAGCAGTACACTAATACAGGGGGCGCAGGATGGCTACACCTTC. Amino acid sequence: CASSTLIQGAQDGYTF. J is TRBJ1-2 and V is TRBV28; 9 positions match TRBD1. Unmatched junction bases numbered 13, after V lost 5 bases and J lost 6 bases. CDR1 and CDR2 (germline): MDHEN, SYDVKM. The CDR3 extends over 16 amino acids.

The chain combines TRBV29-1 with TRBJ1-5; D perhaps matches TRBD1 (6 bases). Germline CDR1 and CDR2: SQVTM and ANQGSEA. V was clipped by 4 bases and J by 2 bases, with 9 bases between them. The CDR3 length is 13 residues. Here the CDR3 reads CSVGTVGNQPQHF. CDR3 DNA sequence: TGCAGCGTTGGGACAGTGGGCAATCAGCCCCAGCATTTT.

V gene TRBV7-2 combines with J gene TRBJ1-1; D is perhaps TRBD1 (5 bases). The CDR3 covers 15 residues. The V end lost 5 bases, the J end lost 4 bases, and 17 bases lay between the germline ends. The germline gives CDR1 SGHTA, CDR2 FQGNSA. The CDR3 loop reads CASSAPQGPGTEAFF. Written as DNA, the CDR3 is TGTGCCAGCAGCGCCCCCCAGGGTCCGGGCACTGAAGCTTTCTTT.

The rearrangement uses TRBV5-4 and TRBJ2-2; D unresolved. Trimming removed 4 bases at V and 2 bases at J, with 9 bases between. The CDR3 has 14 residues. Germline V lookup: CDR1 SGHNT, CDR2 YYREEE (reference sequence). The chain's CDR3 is CASSLRLNTGELFF. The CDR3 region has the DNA TGTGCCAGCAGCCTCCGACTTAACACCGGGGAGCTGTTTTTT.

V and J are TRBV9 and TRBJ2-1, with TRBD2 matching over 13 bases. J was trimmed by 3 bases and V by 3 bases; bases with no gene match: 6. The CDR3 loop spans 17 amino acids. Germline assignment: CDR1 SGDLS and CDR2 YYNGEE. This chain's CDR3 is CASSGSTSGRGYNEQFF. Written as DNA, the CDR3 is TGTGCCAGCAGCGGAAGTACTAGCGGGAGGGGCTACAATGAGCAGTTCTTC. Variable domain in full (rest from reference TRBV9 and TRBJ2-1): DSGVTQTPKHLITATGQRVTLRCSPRSGDLSVYWYQQSLDQGLQFLIQYYNGEERAKGNILERFSAQQFPDLHSELNLSSLELGDSALYFCASSGSTSGRGYNEQFFGPGTRLTVL.

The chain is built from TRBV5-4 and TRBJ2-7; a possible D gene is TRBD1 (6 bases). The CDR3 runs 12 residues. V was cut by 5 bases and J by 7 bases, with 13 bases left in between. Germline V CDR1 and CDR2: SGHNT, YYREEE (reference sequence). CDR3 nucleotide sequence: TGTGCCAGCAGAAGGGATAGGGGGGAGCAGTACTTC. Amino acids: CASRRDRGEQYF.

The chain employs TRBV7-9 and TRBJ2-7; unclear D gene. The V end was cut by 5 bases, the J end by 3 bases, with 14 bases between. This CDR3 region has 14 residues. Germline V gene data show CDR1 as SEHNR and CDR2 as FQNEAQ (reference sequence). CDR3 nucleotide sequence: TGTGCCAGCAGCCCCCGGGTAGGCAGCTACGAGCAGTACTTC. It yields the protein CASSPRVGSYEQYF.

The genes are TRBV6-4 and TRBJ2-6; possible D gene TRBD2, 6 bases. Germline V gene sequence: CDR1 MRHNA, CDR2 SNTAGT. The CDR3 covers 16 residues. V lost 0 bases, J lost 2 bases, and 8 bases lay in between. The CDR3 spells CASSDSGGTGANVLTF. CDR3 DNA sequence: TGTGCCAGCAGTGACTCGGGCGGGACTGGGGCCAACGTCCTGACTTTC.

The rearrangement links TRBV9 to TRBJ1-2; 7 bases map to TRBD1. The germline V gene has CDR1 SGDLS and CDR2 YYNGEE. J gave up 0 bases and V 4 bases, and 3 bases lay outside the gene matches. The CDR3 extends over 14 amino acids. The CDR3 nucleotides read TGTGCCAGCAGCCCAGGGGGATCTAACTATGGCTACACCTTC. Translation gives CASSPGGSNYGYTF.

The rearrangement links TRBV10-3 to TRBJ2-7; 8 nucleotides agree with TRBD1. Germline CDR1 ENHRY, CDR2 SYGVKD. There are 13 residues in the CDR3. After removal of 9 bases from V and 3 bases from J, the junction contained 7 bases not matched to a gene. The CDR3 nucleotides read TGTGCCATTGCTGGACAGGGCGGCTACGAGCAGTACTTC. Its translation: CAIAGQGGYEQYF.

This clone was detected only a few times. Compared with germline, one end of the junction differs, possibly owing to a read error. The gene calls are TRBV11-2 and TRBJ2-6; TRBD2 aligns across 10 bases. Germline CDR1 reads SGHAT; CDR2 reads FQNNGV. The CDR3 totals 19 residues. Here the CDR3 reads CASSSPRTSGGSGANGLTF. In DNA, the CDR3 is TGTGCCAGCAGCTCCCCCCGGACTAGCGGTGGCTCTGGGGCCAACGGCCTGACTTTC.

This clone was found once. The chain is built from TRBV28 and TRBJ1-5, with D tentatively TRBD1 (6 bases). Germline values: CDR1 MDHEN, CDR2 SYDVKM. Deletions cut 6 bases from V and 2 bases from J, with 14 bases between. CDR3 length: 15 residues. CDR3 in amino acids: CASRTGTRGNQPQHF. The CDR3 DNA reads TGTGCCAGCAGAACAGGGACGAGGGGCAATCAGCCCCAGCATTTT. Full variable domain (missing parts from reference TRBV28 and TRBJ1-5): DVKVTQSSRYLVKRTGEKVFLECVQDMDHENMFWYRQDPGLGLRLIYFSYDVKMKEKGDIPEGYSVSREKKERFSLILESASTNQTSMYLCASRTGTRGNQPQHFGDGTRLSIL.

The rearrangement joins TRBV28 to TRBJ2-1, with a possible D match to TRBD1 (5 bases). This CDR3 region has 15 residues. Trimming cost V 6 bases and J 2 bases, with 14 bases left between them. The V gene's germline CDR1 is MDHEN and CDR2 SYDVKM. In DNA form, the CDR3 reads TGTGCCAGCAGCCCATCCGACAGACCCTACAATGAGCAGTTCTTC. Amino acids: CASSPSDRPYNEQFF.

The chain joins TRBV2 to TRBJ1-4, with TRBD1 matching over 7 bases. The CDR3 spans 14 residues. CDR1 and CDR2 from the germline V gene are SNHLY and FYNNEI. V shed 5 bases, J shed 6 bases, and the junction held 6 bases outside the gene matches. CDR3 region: CASSSGTAYEKLFF. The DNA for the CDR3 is TGTGCCAGCAGTTCCGGGACAGCTTATGAAAAACTGTTTTTT.